The 22 T cell receptor beta chains reported below all come from one sample, sequenced in a study of regulatory T cells in long-lasting Graves disease. Time point indicated: newly diagnosed GD, antithyroid drugs for less than 3 months. There was RNA extracted from PBMCs, and the TCR library was made from it. Libraries of TCR beta came from iRepertoire HTBI primers plus Arm-PCR of CDR3 regions. TCRdb ran MiXCR on the multiplex PCR reads and lists one entry per CDR3 protein. The sample gives a few hundred thousand distinct CDR3 sequences, approximately 13% of which show up once; more than 8.5% is in the top ten. These data were likewise used in another study, on T cells in Graves' hyperthyroidism and ophthalmopathy.

Source: peripheral blood mononuclear cells (PBMCs), taken at new diagnosis, from a patient treated with antithyroid drugs. The receptors shown here come from a man aged 25-40 years with Graves disease.

This clonotype has a count of ten or more. The chain links TRBV20-1 to TRBJ2-3, with D perhaps given as TRBD1 or TRBD2 (5 bases each). The germline V gene encodes CDR1 DFQATT and CDR2 SNEGSKA (reference sequence). V was cut by 0 bases and J by 1 base, with 14 bases left in between. The CDR3 is made up of 16 amino acids. The CDR3 sequence is CSARDGRAGGTDTQYF. The CDR3 DNA sequence: TGCAGTGCTAGAGATGGCAGGGCCGGGGGCACAGATACGCAGTATTTT.

The sample holds a few counts of this clonotype. This may come from a read error, since a much larger clone is one base off. This chain connects TRBV6-2 or TRBV6-3 to TRBJ2-3, with a tentative D call TRBD2 (6 bases). This CDR3 is 14 amino acids long. In germline, CDR1 is MNHEY, CDR2 SVGEGT. The germline V and J ends were trimmed by 9 bases and 9 bases, with 22 bases remaining between them. The CDR3 bases are TGTGCCAGATGGGACTCGCCCTTCTTGGGGACGCAGTATTTT. Its protein is CARWDSPFLGTQYF.

This sequence joins TRBV2 and TRBJ1-6; D not resolved. The V end was cut by 3 bases, the J end by 7 bases, with 13 bases between. This CDR3 contains 15 residues. Germline V gives CDR1 SNHLY, CDR2 FYNNEI. CDR3 sequence reads: CASSDEAPGNSPLHF. The CDR3, as DNA: TGTGCCAGCAGTGATGAGGCGCCCGGGAATTCACCCCTCCACTTT.

A word on this clonotype: Just one base apart from a much larger clone, this may be a read error. V and J are TRBV12-3 or TRBV12-4 and TRBJ2-1; 8 positions match TRBD2. The CDR3 consists of 13 residues. The CDR3 protein is CASTGLGWNGQFF. As DNA, the CDR3 is TGTGCCAGCACGGGACTAGGGTGGAATGGGCAGTTCTTC.

This clonotype was counted only a few times. The CDR3 region has the DNA TGTGCCAGCTCACCAACCGATTCAGGATTCCTGAACACCGGGGAGCTGTTTTTT. Translated, it gives CASSPTDSGFLNTGELFF. The chain is built from TRBV18 and TRBJ2-2; D is undetermined. The V and J ends lost 2 bases and 1 base respectively, with 17 bases between them. CDR3 size: 18 residues. Germline CDR1 and CDR2: KGHSH and LQKENI.

This chain joins TRBV5-1 and TRBJ1-4; maybe TRBD1 (5 bases). Trimming took off 7 bases at V and 8 bases at J, with 15 bases between the two ends. The CDR3 covers 13 residues. Germline V gene data show CDR1 as SGHRS and CDR2 as YFSETQ. DNA for the CDR3: TGCGCCAGCCGCACCGGGACGAGAGAAAAACTGTTTTTT. Its translation is CASRTGTREKLFF.

This clonotype was found many times. The J gene is TRBJ2-7, the V gene TRBV30; D may be TRBD2 (6 bases). Germline V gene data show CDR1 as GTSNPN and CDR2 as SVGIG (reference sequence). Trimming pared 5 bases from V and 3 bases from J, leaving 17 bases between. The CDR3 sequence is 14 residues long. The CDR3 protein is CAWSTGGIGYEQYF. The CDR3 region has the DNA TGTGCCTGGTCGACGGGCGGGATCGGCTACGAGCAGTACTTC.

Ten or more counts support this clonotype. The chain employs TRBV27 and TRBJ2-1, with 8 nucleotides matching TRBD1. CDR1 and CDR2 (germline): MNHEY, SMNVEV (reference sequence). The CDR3 covers 17 residues. After removal of 11 bases from V and 8 bases from J, the junction contained 23 bases not matched to a gene. The CDR3 region is CASPGTGHPGVGYEQFF. The CDR3 bases are TGTGCCTCCCCCGGGACAGGCCATCCAGGGGTCGGATATGAGCAGTTCTTC.

This clonotype was found many times. The genes are TRBV7-2 and TRBJ2-7, with 13 bases matching TRBD2. Germline loops: CDR1 SGHTA, CDR2 FQGNSA. After removal of 6 bases from V and 2 bases from J, the junction contained 10 bases not matched to a gene. This CDR3 contains 17 residues. CDR3 residues: CASSTGLAGAFPYEQYF. For the CDR3, the DNA is TGTGCCAGCAGTACCGGACTAGCGGGAGCTTTCCCCTACGAGCAGTACTTC.

The rearrangement links TRBV4-1 to TRBJ1-5; D remains ambiguous. The CDR3 contains 16 residues. Trimming removed 3 bases at V and 1 base at J, with 13 bases between. Germline assignment: CDR1 MGHRA and CDR2 YSYEKL. The CDR3 DNA is TGCGCCAGCAGCCAGGGTTCCAGGATCAGCAATCAGCCCCAGCATTTT. This sequence encodes CASSQGSRISNQPQHF.

This clonotype was detected ten times or more. The chain recombines TRBV28 with TRBJ2-7; 8 positions agree with TRBD1. J was trimmed by 4 bases and V by 5 bases; bases with no gene match: 13. The CDR3 spans 16 residues. The germline CDR1 and CDR2 sequences are MDHEN and SYDVKM. The CDR3 is CASSPRQGPRRYEQYF. Here the CDR3 DNA reads TGTGCCAGCAGTCCCCGACAGGGGCCGCGGAGGTACGAGCAGTACTTC. The variable domain in full, completed from reference TRBV28 and TRBJ2-7, reads DVKVTQSSRYLVKRTGEKVFLECVQDMDHENMFWYRQDPGLGLRLIYFSYDVKMKEKGDIPEGYSVSREKKERFSLILESASTNQTSMYLCASSPRQGPRRYEQYFGPGTRLTVT.

Ten or more counts support this clonotype. The chain recombines TRBV12-3 or TRBV12-4 with TRBJ2-3; D ambiguous. V was pared by 5 bases and J by 4 bases, with 4 bases between. The CDR3 is 11 amino acids. CDR3 DNA: TGTGCCAGCAGTGGATCAGATACGCAGTATTTT. Its protein product is CASSGSDTQYF.

The V and J genes are TRBV6-1 and TRBJ2-5; D is unclear. The V gene lost 8 bases and the J gene lost 4 bases, with 17 bases spanning the gap. This CDR3 contains 14 residues. Germline assignment: CDR1 MNHNS and CDR2 SASEGT. This CDR3 is CASGTWTERETQYF. The CDR3 region has the DNA TGTGCCAGCGGTACATGGACGGAACGAGAGACCCAGTACTTC.

This clonotype was seen at least ten times. The chain's CDR3 is CATSRDTLYGYTF. The CDR3 nucleotides are TGTGCCACCAGCCGGGACACGCTCTATGGCTACACCTTC. The chain combines TRBV15 with TRBJ1-2, with D possibly matching TRBD1 (6 bases). There are 13 residues in the CDR3. Looked up from germline, CDR1 is LNHNV and CDR2 is YYDKDF (reference sequence). Trimming took off 5 bases at V and 4 bases at J, with 11 bases between the two ends.

The rearrangement links TRBV11-1 to TRBJ2-2; possible D gene TRBD1, 6 bases. Per the germline V gene, CDR1 is SGHAT and CDR2 is FQDESV (reference sequence). The CDR3 is 15 amino acids. Trimming shortened V by 5 bases and J by 5 bases, and 15 bases separated the two germline ends. Written as DNA, the CDR3 is TGTGCCAGCAGCCCGGCAGGGGCTTTAACCGGGGAGCTGTTTTTT. Translation gives CASSPAGALTGELFF. Looking up the rest from reference TRBV11-1 and TRBJ2-2 gives the full variable domain: EAEVAQSPRYKITEKSQAVAFWCDPISGHATLYWYRQILGQGPELLVQFQDESVVDDSQLPKDRFSAERLKGVDSTLKIQPAELGDSAMYLCASSPAGALTGELFFGEGSRLTVL.

This clonotype was detected a few times. The chain links TRBV12-3 or TRBV12-4 to TRBJ2-5; D may correspond to TRBD1 or TRBD2 (6 bases each). V lost 8 bases and J lost 4, with 26 bases in between. The CDR3 extends over 17 amino acids. In DNA form, the CDR3 reads TGTGCCAGCGTGCGGGATACGCTTATAGGGGGGATAGAGACCCAGTACTTC. It specifies CASVRDTLIGGIETQYF.

Of note for this clonotype: A read error is possible here, since a much larger clone lies one base away. The chain is built from TRBV29-1 and TRBJ1-3, with D unresolved. This CDR3 is 16 amino acids long. Trimming pared 2 bases from V and 0 bases from J, leaving 14 bases between. Germline V gene sequence: CDR1 SQVTM, CDR2 ANQGSEA. The DNA of the CDR3 is TGCAGCGTTGAACCCTCGGAGGCAGACTCTGGAAACACCATATATTTT. It yields the protein CSVEPSEADSGNTIYF.

This clonotype came up a few times. The rearrangement links TRBV29-1 to TRBJ1-1; perhaps TRBD1 as D (5 bases). CDR1 is SQVTM and CDR2 is ANQGSEA in the germline V gene. Trimming removed 7 bases from V and 5 bases from J, with 14 bases in between. The CDR3 length is 12 residues. CDR3 protein: CSGGVGRTEAFF. As DNA, the CDR3 is TGCAGCGGGGGGGTGGGTCGGACTGAAGCTTTCTTT.

This clonotype was seen a handful of times. The chain couples TRBV5-6 to TRBJ2-2; D gene unclear. V was cut by 7 bases and J by 3 bases, with 13 bases left in between. The CDR3 loop spans 14 amino acids. Germline loops: CDR1 SGHDT, CDR2 YYEEEE. The CDR3 here is CASSPLRDTGELFF. The CDR3 nucleotides are TGTGCCAGCTCCCCTTTAAGAGACACCGGGGAGCTGTTTTTT.

Regarding this clonotype: A much bigger clone sits one base away, suggesting this may be a read error. The chain has TRBV6-5 and TRBJ2-2; 7 bases are a match to TRBD1. This CDR3 has 15 residues. CDR1 is MNHEY and CDR2 is SVGAGI in the germline V gene. CDR3 DNA sequence: TGTGCCAACAGTTACAGGGGACGAGAGACCGGGGAGCTGTTTTTT. Its translation: CANSYRGRETGELFF.

The chain carries TRBV12-3 or TRBV12-4 and TRBJ2-7; 7 bases agree with TRBD1. The CDR3 totals 14 residues. The V segment lost 2 bases and the J segment 5 bases; nucleotides outside the gene matches: 6. The CDR3: CASSLRGGRDEQYF. CDR3 sequence (DNA): TGTGCCAGCAGTTTAAGAGGGGGCCGGGACGAGCAGTACTTC.

This clonotype showed up many times. The chain uses TRBV20-1 and TRBJ2-1; perhaps TRBD1 as D (5 bases). The CDR3 runs to 11 residues. Germline CDR1 DFQATT, CDR2 SNEGSKA (reference sequence). With 1 base removed from V and 9 bases from J, the gap between germline ends came to 7 bases. The CDR3 here is CSARGGGEQFF. CDR3 nucleotide sequence: TGCAGTGCTAGAGGGGGCGGTGAGCAGTTCTTC.